Each of the 17 T cell receptor beta chains below was sequenced from the same sample in a study of blood T cell repertoires in COVID-19. Generated by immunoSEQ multiplex PCR, the TCRdb table keeps only in-frame clones and is missing some. This sample has tens of thousands of clones; over 80% occur once, and the top ten carry nearly 10%. The sequenced sample was peripheral blood. Receptor source: a human donor with active COVID-19. The donor label of this sample is uncertain.

The gene calls are TRBV19 and TRBJ2-1; 9 bases line up with TRBD1. The CDR3 spans 14 residues. Germline CDR1 reads LNHDA; CDR2 reads SQIVND (reference sequence). V was clipped by 3 bases and J by 6 bases; unmatched bases: 3. In DNA form, the CDR3 reads TGTGCCAGTAGTATCGGGGACAGGGTCAATGAGCAGTTCTTC. It encodes CASSIGDRVNEQFF.

The chain uses TRBV10-3 and TRBJ1-1; TRBD1 matches 7 bases. The germline CDR1 and CDR2 sequences are ENHRY and SYGVKD. The CDR3 is 16 amino acids. V shed 0 bases, J shed 1 base, and the junction held 5 bases outside the gene matches. CDR3 loop: CAISESRQGRNTEAFF. DNA of the CDR3: TGTGCCATCAGTGAGTCCCGACAGGGCCGGAACACTGAAGCTTTCTTT.

This chain connects TRBV28 to TRBJ2-3; 10 nucleotides agree with TRBD1. The CDR3 has 16 amino acids. From germline, CDR1 is MDHEN and CDR2 SYDVKM. V trimming: 5 bases; J trimming: 2 bases; junction bases outside the gene matches: 7. The CDR3 DNA is TGTGCCAGCAGTCGTGCCGGGACAGGGGACACAGATACGCAGTATTTT. This sequence encodes CASSRAGTGDTDTQYF.

The chain is built from TRBV27 and TRBJ2-7; TRBD2 matches 11 bases. This CDR3 has 14 residues. Per the germline V gene, CDR1 is MNHEY and CDR2 is SMNVEV (reference sequence). V was clipped by 3 bases and J by 4 bases; unmatched bases: 2. The CDR3 protein is CASSFGTSGYEQYF. The CDR3 DNA reads TGTGCCAGCAGTTTCGGGACTAGCGGATACGAGCAGTACTTC.

J is TRBJ1-1 and V is TRBV27, with 10 positions matching TRBD1. This CDR3 has 15 residues. Germline CDR1 and CDR2: MNHEY and SMNVEV (reference sequence). J gave up 3 bases and V 5 bases, and 6 bases lay outside the gene matches. The CDR3 DNA is TGTGCCAGCAGTCCCCGACAGGGGGCGGACACTGAAGCTTTCTTT. It is translated as CASSPRQGADTEAFF.

This clone showed up just once. V is TRBV21-1 and J is TRBJ2-5; the D call TRBD1 from the table was never checked on the DNA. TRBV21-1 is flagged as a pseudogene. The CDR3 spans 18 residues. For the CDR3, the DNA is TGTGCCAGCAGCAAAGCCTCAGCCGGAAGACAGGGACAAGAGACCCAGTACTTC. As protein: CASSKASAGRQGQETQYF.

The V and J genes are TRBV19 and TRBJ1-5, with D hard to call. The germline V gene has CDR1 LNHDA and CDR2 SQIVND (reference sequence). Between the trimmed V and J ends, which lost 3 bases and 1 base, there was a span of 7 bases. The CDR3 has 14 residues. Written as DNA, the CDR3 is TGTGCCAGTAGTATCAGAGGAAGCAATCAGCCCCAGCATTTT. Its translation: CASSIRGSNQPQHF.

The chain carries TRBV5-1 and TRBJ1-3, with D unclear. V lost 5 bases and J 0 bases, leaving 9 bases between the germline ends. Germline V gene sequence: CDR1 SGHRS, CDR2 YFSETQ. CDR3 length equals 14 residues. The CDR3 coding sequence is TGCGCCAGCAGGGGCTCGAGCTCTGGAAACACCATATATTTT. Translating it yields CASRGSSSGNTIYF. The entire variable domain, with the rest obtained from reference TRBV5-1 and TRBJ1-3, is as follows: KAGVTQTPRYLIKTRGQQVTLSCSPISGHRSVSWYQQTPGQGLQFLFEYFSETQRNKGNFPGRFSGRQFSNSRSEMNVSTLELGDSALYLCASRGSSSGNTIYFGEGSWLTVV.

The rearrangement joins TRBV7-9 to TRBJ2-1; 7 nucleotides agree with TRBD2. Germline V gene lookup returns CDR1 SEHNR and CDR2 FQNEAQ (reference sequence). This CDR3 spans 15 amino acids. V lost 1 base to trimming and J lost 0 bases; unmatched junction nucleotides: 0. CDR3 loop: CASSLGTSSYNEQFF. The CDR3 coding sequence is TGTGCCAGCAGCTTAGGGACTAGCTCCTACAATGAGCAGTTCTTC.

The J gene is TRBJ1-3, the V gene TRBV5-4; 7 nucleotides align to TRBD1. V lost 1 base to trimming and J lost 7 bases; unmatched junction nucleotides: 11. Germline V gene data show CDR1 as SGHNT and CDR2 as YYREEE (reference sequence). CDR3 length equals 16 residues. DNA for the CDR3: TGTGCCAGCAGCTTGTCGACAGGGATAGTAGGGAACACCATATATTTT. It codes for CASSLSTGIVGNTIYF.

The gene calls are TRBV6-5 and TRBJ2-7; D gene uncertain. Trimming took 2 bases from V and 3 from J, leaving 11 bases between them. Germline assignment: CDR1 MNHEY and CDR2 SVGAGI. The length of the CDR3 is 14 residues. The DNA for the CDR3 is TGTGCCAGCAGTTACCGCTTAGAGGACTACGAGCAGTACTTC. Amino acid sequence: CASSYRLEDYEQYF.

V is TRBV6-2 or TRBV6-3 and J is TRBJ1-5, with D possibly matching TRBD1 (6 bases). Germline CDR1 reads MNHEY; CDR2 reads SVGEGT. V was shortened by 6 bases and J by 0 bases, with 15 bases between the two germline ends. The CDR3 is 16 amino acids. The CDR3 sequence: CASSHDRPYSNQPQHF. The CDR3 nucleotides read TGTGCCAGCAGCCATGACAGGCCCTATAGCAATCAGCCCCAGCATTTT.

The J gene is TRBJ2-2, the V gene TRBV5-1; 7 nucleotides agree with TRBD1. The CDR3 runs 15 residues. Trimming at V came to 4 bases and at J to 2 bases, leaving 5 bases not matched to a gene. From germline, CDR1 is SGHRS and CDR2 YFSETQ. The CDR3 loop reads CASSRTGVNTGELFF. Here the CDR3 DNA reads TGCGCCAGCAGCCGCACAGGGGTTAACACCGGGGAGCTGTTTTTT.

The chain recombines TRBV6-5 with TRBJ2-1, with 7 bases lining up with TRBD1. Germline V gene lookup returns CDR1 MNHEY and CDR2 SVGAGI. V shed 4 bases and J 3 bases; nucleotides not matched to a gene: 6. The CDR3 contains 15 residues. DNA of the CDR3: TGTGCCAGCAGTTTCTCCGACAGGGTCTACAATGAGCAGTTCTTC. Translating it yields CASSFSDRVYNEQFF.

The chain couples TRBV27 to TRBJ2-3, with 8 nucleotides matching TRBD1. Germline V CDR1 and CDR2: MNHEY, SMNVEV (reference sequence). V dropped 3 bases and J dropped 7; count of bases not matched to a gene: 6. The CDR3 is 14 residues long. The CDR3 loop is CASSLRTGLNTQYF. Here the CDR3 DNA reads TGTGCCAGCAGTTTGAGGACAGGGCTAAATACGCAGTATTTT.

This clone was detected only once. V is TRBV11-1 and J is TRBJ2-7, with TRBD2 matching 9 bases. Germline CDR1 reads SGHAT; CDR2 reads FQDESV (reference sequence). With 0 bases clipped from V and 5 bases from J, the junction kept 14 bases outside the gene matches. This CDR3 has 18 amino acids. The CDR3 sequence: CASSLAGSGLAGNHEQYF. Written as DNA, the CDR3 is TGTGCCAGCAGCTTAGCAGGTTCGGGCCTAGCGGGGAACCACGAGCAGTACTTC.

This chain links TRBV11-2 with TRBJ2-5, with D unresolved. The CDR3 extends over 16 amino acids. Between the trimmed V and J ends, which lost 4 bases and 4 bases, there was a span of 19 bases. Germline CDR1 is SGHAT and CDR2 is FQNNGV. The CDR3, as DNA: TGTGCCAGCAGCTCCCCCGATTGGCCGTTCACAGAGACCCAGTACTTC. Amino acid sequence: CASSSPDWPFTETQYF. Filled out from reference TRBV11-2 and TRBJ2-5, the complete variable domain reads EAGVAQSPRYKIIEKRQSVAFWCNPISGHATLYWYQQILGQGPKLLIQFQNNGVVDDSQLPKDRFSAERLKGVDSTLKIQPAKLEDSAVYLCASSSPDWPFTETQYFGPGTRLLVL.